Below, 3 T cell receptor beta chains from the same sample are listed, as sequenced in a study of T cell clonality in common variable immunodeficiency. Study-wide findings and caveats: Fewer deletions and N-nucleotide insertions were reportedly seen in common variable immunodeficiency TCR beta sequences.

Clones were read by immunoSEQ multiplex PCR, and TCRdb kept only the in-frame ones, dropping some. The sample is made up of roughly 42,000 clones, none counted only once. These TCRs are of unknown antigen specificity. Sample: peripheral blood mononuclear cells. The origin of the receptors is a human donor with common variable immunodeficiency.

In its sample, this clone was seen a few times. The CDR3 extends 3 residues past the end of the read, so its final part is completed from the germline J gene. The chain recombines TRBV7-9 with TRBJ2-2; perhaps TRBD2 as D (7 bases). V lost 3 bases to trimming and J lost 3 bases, with 11 bases between them. CDR1 is SEHNR and CDR2 is FQNEAQ in the germline V gene (reference sequence). The CDR3 contains 15 residues. The CDR3 here is CASSFAGADTGELFF. The part of the CDR3 DNA that was read is TGTGCCAGCAGCTTTGCGGGGGCAGACACCGGGGAG. The full variable domain, its missing parts supplied by reference TRBV7-9 and TRBJ2-2, is DTGVSQNPRHKITKRGQNVTFRCDPISEHNRLYWYRQTLGQGPEFLTYFQNEAQLEKSRLLSDRFSAERPKGSFSTLEIQRTEQGDSAMYLCASSFAGADTGELFFGEGSRLTVL.

This clone was observed a handful of times. The read ends 3 residues early relative to the CDR3; the germline J gene fills the gap. J is TRBJ2-1 and V is TRBV6-2 or TRBV6-3; D unresolved. In germline, CDR1 is MNHEY, CDR2 SVGEGT. The CDR3 is made up of 9 amino acids. V lost 7 bases, J lost 8 bases, and 3 bases lay in between. The CDR3 DNA, read in part, is TGTGCCAGCACCGATGAG. Its protein is CASTDE. The CDR3 in its entirety is CASTDEQFF.

This clone came up many times. The CDR3 end lies 3 residues beyond the end of the read and is filled in from the germline J gene. The gene calls are TRBV4-1 and TRBJ2-2; D perhaps matches TRBD1 (6 bases). Trimming took 1 base from V and 7 from J, leaving 10 bases between them. The CDR3 has 14 residues. CDR1 is MGHRA and CDR2 is YSYEKL in the germline V gene. The sequenced part of the CDR3 DNA is TGCGCCAGCAGCCAAGGGGACAATCACGGGGAG. Translation gives CASSQGDNHGE. The CDR3, in full, reads CASSQGDNHGELFF.